Presented here are 27 T cell receptor beta chains from one specimen sequenced in a study of a mutant IDH1 vaccine in newly diagnosed glioma. As to time point: week 11, during vaccination. Each dose delivered 300 ug of mutant IDH1 20-mer peptide subcutaneously with imiquimod. TCRdb keeps only in-frame clones here, not all; method: immunoSEQ multiplex PCR. The data show roughly 30,000 clones, with 60% to 80% seen just once and around 25% held by the top ten. These receptors' antigens are unknown. This specimen was PBMCs, taken from a glioma patient whose treatment included an IDH1 peptide vaccine. These receptors were collected from a man under 40 with glioma.

This clone was observed a handful of times. The chain links TRBV19 to TRBJ2-7; possibly TRBD2 for D (7 bases). The CDR3 sequence is 14 residues long. With 9 bases removed from V and 3 bases from J, the gap between germline ends came to 18 bases. In germline, CDR1 is LNHDA, CDR2 SQIVND (reference sequence). CDR3 in DNA: TGTGCCAGCAGGGGCCTAGCGGAAGACTACGAGCAGTACTTC. Its protein is CASRGLAEDYEQYF.

This clone appeared once. V gene TRBV18 combines with J gene TRBJ2-7; 7 nucleotides agree with TRBD1. The CDR3 sequence is 15 residues long. The germline gives CDR1 KGHSH, CDR2 LQKENI. V was pared by 3 bases and J by 3 bases, with 8 bases of the junction left unmatched. CDR3: CASSPSSGGYYEQYF. In DNA form, the CDR3 reads TGTGCCAGCTCACCCTCATCAGGGGGATACTACGAGCAGTACTTC.

J is TRBJ2-7 and V is TRBV15; 8 bases are shared with TRBD1. Germline V CDR1 and CDR2: LNHNV, YYDKDF (reference sequence). The CDR3 runs to 15 residues. J lost 5 bases, V lost 2 bases, and 8 bases had no gene match. DNA of the CDR3: TGTGCCACCAGCAGACAGGACAGGGACTCGGACGAGCAGTACTTC. Its protein product is CATSRQDRDSDEQYF.

This clone was seen a handful of times. The chain is built from TRBV5-4 and TRBJ2-7; the D is unclear. The germline V and J ends were trimmed by 0 bases and 4 bases, with 5 bases remaining between them. Germline CDR1 SGHNT, CDR2 YYREEE (reference sequence). The CDR3 extends over 12 amino acids. Here the CDR3 DNA reads TGTGCCAGCAGCTTGGAGGGTTACGAGCAGTACTTC. As protein: CASSLEGYEQYF.

The gene calls are TRBV27 and TRBJ2-7, with 11 nucleotides matching TRBD2. Germline CDR1 and CDR2: MNHEY and SMNVEV (reference sequence). Unmatched junction bases numbered 8, after V lost 6 bases and J lost 7 bases. The CDR3 consists of 14 residues. The CDR3 DNA follows: TGTGCCAGCAGCCCACTAGCGGGAGCAGGGGAGCAGTACTTC. It encodes CASSPLAGAGEQYF.

This CDR3 is CASTEPRELNTEAFF. The CDR3 DNA is TGTGCCAGTACTGAACCGCGGGAGCTGAACACTGAAGCTTTCTTT. V and J are TRBV19 and TRBJ1-1; D is ambiguous. The CDR3 covers 15 residues. CDR1 is LNHDA and CDR2 is SQIVND in the germline V gene (reference sequence). The V and J ends lost 7 bases and 0 bases respectively, with 15 bases between them.

This clone was observed a handful of times. The V and J genes are TRBV5-1 and TRBJ1-1, with TRBD1 matching over 9 bases. In germline, CDR1 is SGHRS, CDR2 YFSETQ. The V gene end was trimmed by 0 bases and the J gene end by 4 bases; junction bases not matched to a gene: 10. This CDR3 comprises 17 residues. The CDR3 region is CASSLVPTGGMSTEAFF. DNA for the CDR3: TGCGCCAGCAGCTTGGTTCCGACAGGGGGGATGAGCACTGAAGCTTTCTTT.

The rearrangement joins TRBV27 to TRBJ1-1, with 7 nucleotides matching TRBD1. Per germline, CDR1 MNHEY and CDR2 SMNVEV (reference sequence). J gave up 1 base and V 5 bases, and 4 bases lay outside the gene matches. This CDR3 spans 14 amino acids. CDR3 in DNA: TGTGCCAGCAGTGACAGGGTAACGAACACTGAAGCTTTCTTT. Encoded protein: CASSDRVTNTEAFF.

In its sample, this clone was seen a few times. The chain joins TRBV2 to TRBJ1-1, with 9 positions matching TRBD1. The length of the CDR3 is 15 residues. Germline V gene sequence: CDR1 SNHLY, CDR2 FYNNEI. V lost 6 bases and J lost 1; bases outside the gene matches: 6. As DNA, the CDR3 is TGTGCCAGCAGGGAACAGGGGGCCGCGAACACTGAAGCTTTCTTT. This encodes CASREQGAANTEAFF.

The J gene is TRBJ1-5, the V gene TRBV30; TRBD1 matches at 10 bases. Trimming took 5 bases from V and 3 from J; bases not matched to a gene: 22. CDR3 length equals 20 residues. Germline loops: CDR1 GTSNPN, CDR2 SVGIG (reference sequence). The CDR3 is CAWAPWVTGGPPGINQPQHF. The CDR3 DNA sequence: TGTGCCTGGGCTCCTTGGGTGACAGGGGGCCCTCCGGGAATCAATCAGCCCCAGCATTTT.

The chain uses TRBV6-5 and TRBJ1-6, with 7 bases matching TRBD1. The CDR3 is 15 amino acids. V dropped 2 bases and J dropped 8; count of bases not matched to a gene: 6. Looked up from germline, CDR1 is MNHEY and CDR2 is SVGAGI. The CDR3 spells CASSYTNRGDSPLHF. CDR3 nucleotide sequence: TGTGCCAGCAGTTACACTAACAGGGGCGATTCACCCCTCCACTTT.

This clone occurred a few times. The V gene is TRBV4-1, the J gene TRBJ1-5; the D gene is possibly TRBD1 (6 bases). The ends were cut back, 1 base at V and 2 bases at J, with 15 bases in the middle. From germline, CDR1 is MGHRA and CDR2 YSYEKL. CDR3 length: 17 amino acids. The CDR3 sequence: CASSQGLEGGGNQPQHF. For the CDR3, the DNA is TGCGCCAGCAGCCAAGGTCTTGAGGGGGGAGGCAATCAGCCCCAGCATTTT.

This chain links TRBV4-1 with TRBJ2-7; maybe TRBD1 (6 bases). Germline-derived CDR1 and CDR2 are MGHRA and YSYEKL. V gave up 6 bases and J gave up 0 bases, with 9 bases separating them. The CDR3 runs to 13 residues. CDR3 bases: TGCGCCAGCAGTTACAGGGACTCCTACGAGCAGTACTTC. Its protein product is CASSYRDSYEQYF.

The table lists this clone with a count of one. The V and J genes are TRBV27 and TRBJ1-1; unclear D gene. The V and J ends lost 6 bases and 4 bases respectively, with 15 bases between them. Germline CDR1 MNHEY, CDR2 SMNVEV (reference sequence). CDR3 length equals 14 residues. CDR3: CASSRSADGTEAFF. CDR3 sequence (DNA): TGTGCCAGCAGCCGCTCCGCGGACGGCACTGAAGCTTTCTTT.

The rearrangement joins TRBV27 to TRBJ2-5; TRBD2 matches at 7 bases. Losses at the gene ends were 5 bases for V and 2 bases for J; bases not matched to a gene: 11. Germline assignment: CDR1 MNHEY and CDR2 SMNVEV (reference sequence). The CDR3 covers 16 residues. The CDR3 reads CASSGWGGRPQETQYF. CDR3 DNA: TGTGCCAGCAGTGGGTGGGGCGGGAGACCTCAAGAGACCCAGTACTTC.

The sample holds a few counts of this clone. This chain joins TRBV7-9 and TRBJ2-7; D is uncertain. This CDR3 spans 14 amino acids. Looked up from germline, CDR1 is SEHNR and CDR2 is FQNEAQ (reference sequence). Trimming pared 1 base from V and 0 bases from J, leaving 7 bases between. The CDR3 sequence is CASSLGGLSYEQYF. For the CDR3, the DNA is TGTGCCAGCAGCTTAGGAGGTCTCTCCTACGAGCAGTACTTC.

The rearrangement links TRBV29-1 to TRBJ1-2; TRBD1 agrees at 7 bases. Germline assignment: CDR1 SQVTM and CDR2 ANQGSEA. The CDR3 loop spans 11 amino acids. J was trimmed by 11 bases and V by 7 bases; bases with no gene match: 10. CDR3 in DNA: TGCAGCGCTGGCCGGGACAGCGGATACACCTTC. As protein: CSAGRDSGYTF.

The V call is TRBV7-9, the J call TRBJ2-1, with D possibly TRBD1 on 5 matching bases. The germline V gene encodes CDR1 SEHNR and CDR2 FQNEAQ (reference sequence). Trimming removed 1 base at V and 7 bases at J, with 11 bases between. CDR3 size: 14 residues. CDR3 amino acids: CASSLDAGWNEQFF. The CDR3 DNA reads as TGTGCCAGCAGCTTAGACGCAGGGTGGAATGAGCAGTTCTTC.

This clone came up a few times. The chain links TRBV5-4 to TRBJ1-3; D ambiguous. The CDR3 has 14 residues. The V gene lost 5 bases and the J gene lost 1 base, with 10 bases spanning the gap. Germline assignment: CDR1 SGHNT and CDR2 YYREEE (reference sequence). The CDR3 reads CASSHDISGNTIYF. Written as DNA, the CDR3 is TGTGCCAGCAGTCACGACATTTCTGGAAACACCATATATTTT.

The genes are TRBV15 and TRBJ1-5; no clear D. Germline CDR1 is LNHNV and CDR2 is YYDKDF (reference sequence). The CDR3 runs 14 residues. V was pared by 1 base and J by 6 bases, with 10 bases between. The CDR3 spells CATSRVPRRQPQHF. CDR3 in DNA: TGTGCCACCAGCAGAGTTCCCAGGCGTCAGCCCCAGCATTTT.

The chain couples TRBV14 to TRBJ1-3, with no clear D. Trimming took off 1 base at V and 0 bases at J, with 16 bases between the two ends. CDR3 length equals 18 residues. Germline V gene sequence: CDR1 SGHDN, CDR2 FVKESK. The CDR3 loop is CASSQVRLSLSSGNTIYF. Written as DNA, the CDR3 is TGTGCCAGCAGCCAAGTCCGACTATCCCTGTCCTCTGGAAACACCATATATTTT.

V usage is TRBV6-5 and J usage is TRBJ1-5, with D unresolved. The V end lost 6 bases, the J end lost 0 bases, and 12 bases lay between the germline ends. This CDR3 is built from 15 residues. Germline V CDR1 and CDR2: MNHEY, SVGAGI. The CDR3 region has the DNA TGTGCCAGCAGCCCATTTATCAATAGCAATCAGCCCCAGCATTTT. Its protein is CASSPFINSNQPQHF.

The V call is TRBV2, the J call TRBJ1-3; the match to TRBD1 covers 7 bases. The CDR3 runs to 15 residues. The ends lost 7 bases at V and 2 bases at J; junction bases unmatched: 8. CDR1 and CDR2 from the germline V gene are SNHLY and FYNNEI. The CDR3 loop reads CASTVQGLAGNTIYF. The CDR3 DNA reads TGTGCCAGCACAGTACAGGGGCTGGCTGGAAACACCATATATTTT.

This sequence joins TRBV4-1 and TRBJ2-5; the D is unclear. The V end was cut by 1 base, the J end by 5 bases, with 8 bases between. CDR1 is MGHRA, CDR2 YSYEKL, per germline. The CDR3 covers 13 residues. The CDR3 DNA sequence: TGCGCCAGCAGCCAAGCGCTCGGGGAGACCCAGTACTTC. Its protein is CASSQALGETQYF.

V and J are TRBV4-3 and TRBJ1-2, with TRBD1 as a possible D gene (6 bases). The CDR3 sequence is 16 residues long. Trimming removed 0 bases at V and 4 bases at J, with 15 bases between. Germline assignment: CDR1 LGHNA and CDR2 YSLEER. CDR3: CASSQDSGASAYGYTF. Written as DNA, the CDR3 is TGCGCCAGCAGCCAAGATTCGGGGGCAAGTGCCTATGGCTACACCTTC.

The chain has TRBV29-1 and TRBJ1-2; TRBD1 agrees at 7 bases. This CDR3 has 13 amino acids. Germline CDR1 and CDR2: SQVTM and ANQGSEA. With 2 bases clipped from V and 7 bases from J, the junction kept 7 bases outside the gene matches. The CDR3 DNA is TGCAGCGTTGAAATGGGAAGGGACAGTGGCTACACCTTC. Amino acid sequence: CSVEMGRDSGYTF.

V usage is TRBV29-1 and J usage is TRBJ1-1; 9 bases map to TRBD1. The germline V gene has CDR1 SQVTM and CDR2 ANQGSEA. The CDR3 extends over 16 amino acids. Trimming at V came to 3 bases and at J to 3 bases, leaving 11 bases not matched to a gene. The CDR3 DNA is TGCAGCGTTGAGATGAACACAGGGGGCGCGTACACTGAAGCTTTCTTT. Translated, it gives CSVEMNTGGAYTEAFF.